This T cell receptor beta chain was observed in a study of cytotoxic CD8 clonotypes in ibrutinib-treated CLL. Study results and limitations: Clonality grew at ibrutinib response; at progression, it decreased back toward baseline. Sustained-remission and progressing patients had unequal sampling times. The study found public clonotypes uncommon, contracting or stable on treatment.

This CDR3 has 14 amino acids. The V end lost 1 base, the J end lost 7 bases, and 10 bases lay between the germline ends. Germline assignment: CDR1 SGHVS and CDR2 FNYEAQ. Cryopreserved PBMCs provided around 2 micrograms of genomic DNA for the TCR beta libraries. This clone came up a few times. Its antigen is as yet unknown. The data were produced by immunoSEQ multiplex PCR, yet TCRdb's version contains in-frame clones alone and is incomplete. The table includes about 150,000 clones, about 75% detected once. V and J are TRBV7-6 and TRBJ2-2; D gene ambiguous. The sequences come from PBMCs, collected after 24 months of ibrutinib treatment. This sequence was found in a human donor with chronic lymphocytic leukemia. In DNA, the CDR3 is TGTGCCAGCAGCTTAGAGGCCGGGTTCGGGGAGCTGTTTTTT. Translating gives CASSLEAGFGELFF.